This entry is about one T cell receptor (beta chain). This record comes from a study of control samples from healthy donors and cancer patients. Clones were sequenced by immunoSEQ multiplex PCR, and TCRdb holds only the in-frame ones, with some missing. Of 2,000 to 2,500 clones in the sample, less than 98% were seen once. The V end lost 0 bases, the J end lost 9 bases, and 12 bases lay between the germline ends. This CDR3 is built from 15 residues. Germline CDR1 reads LGHNA; CDR2 reads YNFKEQ. This sequence was found in a man aged 65 to 85 with head and neck cancer. The rearrangement links TRBV4-2 to TRBJ1-6; D is uncertain. Sequencing was performed on PBMCs. CDR3 DNA sequence: TGTGCCAGCAGCCAAGATATGGCAGTCACTTCACCCCTCCACTTT. Translating gives CASSQDMAVTSPLHF.